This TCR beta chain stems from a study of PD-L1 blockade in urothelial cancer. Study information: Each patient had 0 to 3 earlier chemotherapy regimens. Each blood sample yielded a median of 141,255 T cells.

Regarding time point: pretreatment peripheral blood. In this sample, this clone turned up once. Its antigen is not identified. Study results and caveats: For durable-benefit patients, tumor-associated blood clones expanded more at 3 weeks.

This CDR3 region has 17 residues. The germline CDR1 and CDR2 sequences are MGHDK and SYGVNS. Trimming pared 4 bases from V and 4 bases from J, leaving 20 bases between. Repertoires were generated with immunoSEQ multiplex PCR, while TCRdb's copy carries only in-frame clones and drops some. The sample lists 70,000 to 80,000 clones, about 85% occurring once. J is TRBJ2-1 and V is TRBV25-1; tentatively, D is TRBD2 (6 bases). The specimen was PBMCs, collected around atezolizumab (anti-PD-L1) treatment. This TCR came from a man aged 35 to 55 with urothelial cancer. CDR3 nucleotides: TGTGCCAGCAGTGCCCCCTCTAGCGTCAAACGATACAATGAGCAGTTCTTC. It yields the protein CASSAPSSVKRYNEQFF.